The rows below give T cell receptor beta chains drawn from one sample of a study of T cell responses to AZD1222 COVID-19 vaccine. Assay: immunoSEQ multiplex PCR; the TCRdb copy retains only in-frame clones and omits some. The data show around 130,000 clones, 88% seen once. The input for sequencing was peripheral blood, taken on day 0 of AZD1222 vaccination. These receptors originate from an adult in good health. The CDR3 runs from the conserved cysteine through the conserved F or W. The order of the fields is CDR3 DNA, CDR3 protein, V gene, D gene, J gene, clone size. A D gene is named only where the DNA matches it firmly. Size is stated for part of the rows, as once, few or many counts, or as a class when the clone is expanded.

CDR3nt: TGTGCCAGCAGCTTAGGGGACCCGGGCTACAATGAGCAGTTCTTC; CDR3aa: CASSLGDPGYNEQFF; v_gene: TRBV7-9; d_gene: -; j_gene: TRBJ2-1; abundance: once
CDR3nt: TGCGCCAGCAGCTTGGGGACAGGGGTTATCCATTCACCCCTCCACTTT; CDR3aa: CASSLGTGVIHSPLHF; v_gene: TRBV5-1; d_gene: TRBD1; j_gene: TRBJ1-6; abundance: -
CDR3nt: TGTGCCAGCAGTCCCGGGCCCGCCTACGAGCAGTACTTC; CDR3aa: CASSPGPAYEQYF; v_gene: TRBV7-2; d_gene: -; j_gene: TRBJ2-7; abundance: -
CDR3nt: TGTGCCATCAGTGAGTCGTCCTACGAGCAGTACTTC; CDR3aa: CAISESSYEQYF; v_gene: TRBV10-3; d_gene: -; j_gene: TRBJ2-7; abundance: -
CDR3nt: TGTGCCAGCAGTTCCCGGACTAGCGGGACGCGGGCGGAGCAGTACTTC; CDR3aa: CASSSRTSGTRAEQYF; v_gene: TRBV6-5; d_gene: TRBD2; j_gene: TRBJ2-7; abundance: -
CDR3nt: TGTGCCAGTGAAGTGAGAGGTCCTGGAAACACCATATATTTT; CDR3aa: CASEVRGPGNTIYF; v_gene: TRBV2; d_gene: -; j_gene: TRBJ1-3; abundance: -
CDR3nt: TGTGCCAGCAGCTCTTTTGATCGCCCCCTCCACTTT; CDR3aa: CASSSFDRPLHF; v_gene: TRBV7-9; d_gene: -; j_gene: TRBJ1-6; abundance: -
CDR3nt: TGCAGCGTTGTGGGAGAGAGCACTGAAGCTTTCTTT; CDR3aa: CSVVGESTEAFF; v_gene: TRBV29-1; d_gene: -; j_gene: TRBJ1-1; abundance: -
CDR3nt: TGTGCCAGTAGTATACGGACTAGCGGGAGAGGGGCCTGGTACGAGCAGTACTTC; CDR3aa: CASSIRTSGRGAWYEQYF; v_gene: TRBV19; d_gene: TRBD2; j_gene: TRBJ2-7; abundance: -
CDR3nt: TGCAGCGTTGTGACTAGCGGGACGGGTGAGCAGTTCTTC; CDR3aa: CSVVTSGTGEQFF; v_gene: TRBV29-1; d_gene: TRBD2; j_gene: TRBJ2-1; abundance: once
CDR3nt: TGCGCCAGCAGTGAGGGACAGCATAGCAATCAGCCCCAGCATTTT; CDR3aa: CASSEGQHSNQPQHF; v_gene: TRBV10-2; d_gene: -; j_gene: TRBJ1-5; abundance: -
CDR3nt: TGTGCCAGCAGCTTAAGACTAGGACTATTCTACGAGCAGTACTTC; CDR3aa: CASSLRLGLFYEQYF; v_gene: TRBV7-2; d_gene: -; j_gene: TRBJ2-7; abundance: once
CDR3nt: TGTGCCAGCAGCTTAGCGGTAGCAGCCAAAAACATTCAGTACTTC; CDR3aa: CASSLAVAAKNIQYF; v_gene: TRBV7-2; d_gene: -; j_gene: TRBJ2-4; abundance: -
CDR3nt: TGTGCCAGCAGTGAACTAGAAGTCTATAGCAATCAGCCCCAGCATTTT; CDR3aa: CASSELEVYSNQPQHF; v_gene: TRBV2; d_gene: -; j_gene: TRBJ1-5; abundance: -
CDR3nt: TGCGCCAGCAGCCAAGAGGTCACTCTCACAGATACGCAGTATTTT; CDR3aa: CASSQEVTLTDTQYF; v_gene: TRBV4-3; d_gene: -; j_gene: TRBJ2-3; abundance: -
CDR3nt: TGTGCTTCCTCCGGGACAGGGACCTACGAGCAGTACTTC; CDR3aa: CASSGTGTYEQYF; v_gene: TRBV12-3/TRBV12-4; d_gene: TRBD1; j_gene: TRBJ2-7; abundance: -
CDR3nt: TGTGCCAGCAGCCCCCAGGAAGCGGCGCTCTACGAGCAGTACTTC; CDR3aa: CASSPQEAALYEQYF; v_gene: TRBV9; d_gene: -; j_gene: TRBJ2-7; abundance: -
CDR3nt: TGTGCCAGCAGCTTAGACCGGGTCGGGGAGACCCAGTACTTC; CDR3aa: CASSLDRVGETQYF; v_gene: TRBV11-2; d_gene: -; j_gene: TRBJ2-5; abundance: -
CDR3nt: TGTGCCATCAGTGACGGTGATCAGCCCCAGCATTTT; CDR3aa: CAISDGDQPQHF; v_gene: TRBV10-3; d_gene: -; j_gene: TRBJ1-5; abundance: -
CDR3nt: TGTGCCAGCAGCCCCGGACAGGGAAGAGGGAACACTGAAGCTTTCTTT; CDR3aa: CASSPGQGRGNTEAFF; v_gene: TRBV5-4; d_gene: TRBD1; j_gene: TRBJ1-1; abundance: -
CDR3nt: TGTGCCAGCAGTCCCCGCGCGGGCTCACCCCTCCACTTT; CDR3aa: CASSPRAGSPLHF; v_gene: TRBV12-3/TRBV12-4; d_gene: -; j_gene: TRBJ1-6; abundance: -
CDR3nt: TGTGCCACCAGCAGAGCCCAAGTGGGCAATCAGCCCCAGCATTTT; CDR3aa: CATSRAQVGNQPQHF; v_gene: TRBV15; d_gene: -; j_gene: TRBJ1-5; abundance: -
CDR3nt: TGCGCCAGCAGCCCTGGACAGTTTAATTCACCCCTCCACTTT; CDR3aa: CASSPGQFNSPLHF; v_gene: TRBV4-1; d_gene: -; j_gene: TRBJ1-6; abundance: few
CDR3nt: TGTGCCAGCAGTTACTCGAGAGGGGGAGAAGTCTACGAGCAGTACTTC; CDR3aa: CASSYSRGGEVYEQYF; v_gene: TRBV6-5; d_gene: -; j_gene: TRBJ2-7; abundance: few
CDR3nt: TGTGCCACTAACGCTGGGGACGCGAACACCGGGGAGCTGTTTTTT; CDR3aa: CATNAGDANTGELFF; v_gene: TRBV19; d_gene: -; j_gene: TRBJ2-2; abundance: -
CDR3nt: TGCGCCAGCAGCCAGTTACAGGGAGAGCAGTTCTTC; CDR3aa: CASSQLQGEQFF; v_gene: TRBV4-3; d_gene: -; j_gene: TRBJ2-1; abundance: -
CDR3nt: TGCGCCAGCAGCTTCGGACTTTTAGCGGGAGGGCCTACAGATACGCAGTATTTT; CDR3aa: CASSFGLLAGGPTDTQYF; v_gene: TRBV5-1; d_gene: TRBD2; j_gene: TRBJ2-3; abundance: -
CDR3nt: TGTGCCATCAGCACTCAGGGGGCAGGGGACGAGCAGTACTTC; CDR3aa: CAISTQGAGDEQYF; v_gene: TRBV10-3; d_gene: TRBD1; j_gene: TRBJ2-7; abundance: -
CDR3nt: TGTGCCAGCAGTCGGGCCACTGAAGCTTTCTTT; CDR3aa: CASSRATEAFF; v_gene: TRBV28; d_gene: -; j_gene: TRBJ1-1; abundance: -
CDR3nt: TGTGCCAGCTCACCAGGTATGAACACTGAAGCTTTCTTT; CDR3aa: CASSPGMNTEAFF; v_gene: TRBV18; d_gene: -; j_gene: TRBJ1-1; abundance: -
CDR3nt: TGTGCCAGCAGTTTTGTGCAGGGAGGGGCTTTCTTT; CDR3aa: CASSFVQGGAFF; v_gene: TRBV12-3/TRBV12-4; d_gene: -; j_gene: TRBJ1-1; abundance: -
CDR3nt: TGTGCCAGCAGCTTAGGGCTGGGGGCGAGCTACGAGCAGTACTTC; CDR3aa: CASSLGLGASYEQYF; v_gene: TRBV7-8; d_gene: -; j_gene: TRBJ2-7; abundance: -
CDR3nt: TGTGCCAGCAGCGTAGATCCAGGGGGCACAGATACGCAGTATTTT; CDR3aa: CASSVDPGGTDTQYF; v_gene: TRBV9; d_gene: -; j_gene: TRBJ2-3; abundance: -
CDR3nt: TGTGCCACCAGCAGAGACAGGGGGCTGGAGACCCAGTACTTC; CDR3aa: CATSRDRGLETQYF; v_gene: TRBV15; d_gene: TRBD1; j_gene: TRBJ2-5; abundance: -
CDR3nt: TGTGCCAGCAGCAGTGACAGGGGTGCCGGAAACACCATATATTTT; CDR3aa: CASSSDRGAGNTIYF; v_gene: TRBV7-9; d_gene: TRBD1; j_gene: TRBJ1-3; abundance: -
CDR3nt: TGTGCAAGTCGCTTAGCGGTAGGTGTGTCCAGGGCACTTAACTATGGCTACACCTTC; CDR3aa: CASRLAVGVSRALNYGYTF; v_gene: TRBV12-2; d_gene: -; j_gene: TRBJ1-2; abundance: -
CDR3nt: TGTGCCAGCAGTTCAAGGACCTATGGCTACACCTTC; CDR3aa: CASSSRTYGYTF; v_gene: TRBV28; d_gene: -; j_gene: TRBJ1-2; abundance: -
CDR3nt: TGCGCCAGCAGCCCTGGCGGGGGGGAGACCCAGTACTTC; CDR3aa: CASSPGGGETQYF; v_gene: TRBV5-1; d_gene: TRBD2; j_gene: TRBJ2-5; abundance: -
CDR3nt: TGTGCCAGCAGCGTAGCCCTGGACGGTCAAGAGACCCAGTACTTC; CDR3aa: CASSVALDGQETQYF; v_gene: TRBV9; d_gene: -; j_gene: TRBJ2-5; abundance: -
CDR3nt: TGCAGTGCTAGTGGGGGAGGTGGGTCTAAACTGTTTTTT; CDR3aa: CSASGGGGSKLFF; v_gene: TRBV20-1; d_gene: -; j_gene: TRBJ1-4; abundance: -
CDR3nt: TGTGCCGGCGCGGCGGGAGAAAGGGAGACCCAGTACTTC; CDR3aa: CAGAAGERETQYF; v_gene: TRBV12-3/TRBV12-4; d_gene: TRBD2; j_gene: TRBJ2-5; abundance: -
CDR3nt: TGCGCCAGCAGCGCGGACGGGGTTAGTGAAAAACTGTTTTTT; CDR3aa: CASSADGVSEKLFF; v_gene: TRBV5-1; d_gene: -; j_gene: TRBJ1-4; abundance: -
CDR3nt: TGCGCCAGCAGCCCCTCGACTAGCGGGAGTGCGGACACCGGGGAGCTGTTTTTT; CDR3aa: CASSPSTSGSADTGELFF; v_gene: TRBV5-1; d_gene: TRBD2; j_gene: TRBJ2-2; abundance: -
CDR3nt: TGTGCCAGTAGCCCTACAGGGGGCAGTCAGCCCCAGCATTTT; CDR3aa: CASSPTGGSQPQHF; v_gene: TRBV19; d_gene: TRBD1; j_gene: TRBJ1-5; abundance: -
CDR3nt: TGTGCCAGTAGTAATCCACCGGGGCCCACAGATACGCAGTATTTT; CDR3aa: CASSNPPGPTDTQYF; v_gene: TRBV19; d_gene: -; j_gene: TRBJ2-3; abundance: -
CDR3nt: TGCGCCAGCAGCTTGGGACAGGAAGGTCAGCCCCAGCATTTT; CDR3aa: CASSLGQEGQPQHF; v_gene: TRBV5-1; d_gene: -; j_gene: TRBJ1-5; abundance: -
CDR3nt: TGTGCCAGCAGCTTAAGGAGAGGGCGCAGGCCCCAAGAGACCCAGTACTTC; CDR3aa: CASSLRRGRRPQETQYF; v_gene: TRBV11-2; d_gene: -; j_gene: TRBJ2-5; abundance: -
CDR3nt: TGTGCCAGTATGCCACGGGACAGGGCGTCCTCCGAGCAGTACTTC; CDR3aa: CASMPRDRASSEQYF; v_gene: TRBV19; d_gene: TRBD1; j_gene: TRBJ2-7; abundance: once
CDR3nt: TGTGCCAGCAGCCGAGGGGGGACCGCTGAAGCTTTCTTT; CDR3aa: CASSRGGTAEAFF; v_gene: TRBV11-1; d_gene: -; j_gene: TRBJ1-1; abundance: -
CDR3nt: TGTGCCAGCAGCCCAATTAGCCCAAGAGATAATTCACCCCTCCACTTT; CDR3aa: CASSPISPRDNSPLHF; v_gene: TRBV7-9; d_gene: -; j_gene: TRBJ1-6; abundance: once
CDR3nt: TGTGCCAGCGGCGGCCTAAAGAATGAAAAACTGTTTTTT; CDR3aa: CASGGLKNEKLFF; v_gene: TRBV16; d_gene: -; j_gene: TRBJ1-4; abundance: -
CDR3nt: TGCGCCAGCAGTGGCCAGGGCACTGAAGCTTTCTTT; CDR3aa: CASSGQGTEAFF; v_gene: TRBV10-2; d_gene: -; j_gene: TRBJ1-1; abundance: -